Below are 3 T cell receptor beta chains sequenced from a single sample in a study of CD8+ T cells in alopecia areata (dated by TCRdb to the late 2010s). Receptors were amplified or captured by the immunoSEQ multiplex PCR assay. RNA was extracted from all samples and reverse transcribed into cDNA, which served as template for TCR sequencing. Sourced from immuneACCESS, this table was stored by TCRdb with only in-frame sequences that have V and J called. A share of the clones is absent; for the studies checked, an unresolved V gene accounts for under half, and the remainder has no known explanation. This sample has 25,000 or so clones in its table, and around 56% of those were observed once. The top ten hold around a third of the sample. The sequenced sample consisted of NKG2D-high CD8+ T cells sorted from blood. The intended sense of this specimen's cell subset or site label: sorted CD8+ NKG2D-high blood T cells. The receptors were sampled from a human donor with alopecia areata.

This rearrangement joins TRBV5-4 to TRBJ1-2; maybe TRBD1 (5 bases). Germline V lookup: CDR1 SGHNT, CDR2 YYREEE (reference sequence). The CDR3 is 12 residues long. V was cut by 6 bases and J by 8 bases, with 14 bases left in between. CDR3 residues: CASIEEGRGYTF. The CDR3 nucleotides read TGTGCCAGCATAGAGGAGGGGCGCGGCTACACCTTC.

This chain links TRBV29-1 with TRBJ2-7; 7 nucleotides agree with TRBD1. This CDR3 is built from 11 residues. The germline V gene encodes CDR1 SQVTM and CDR2 ANQGSEA. V was clipped by 6 bases and J by 3 bases; unmatched bases: 2. The CDR3 reads CSVWDSYEQYF. CDR3 in DNA: TGCAGCGTGTGGGACAGCTACGAGCAGTACTTC.

This clone was seen a few times. J is TRBJ2-7 and V is TRBV27; 8 nucleotides agree with TRBD1. CDR1 and CDR2 (germline): MNHEY, SMNVEV (reference sequence). V lost 5 bases and J lost 4; bases outside the gene matches: 13. The CDR3 is 16 residues long. The CDR3 nucleotides read TGTGCCAGCAGTCCACGGACCGGGACAGGAGCTTACGAGCAGTACTTC. Its translation: CASSPRTGTGAYEQYF.